Listed below are T cell receptor beta chains from one sample, sequenced in a study of metastatic and nonmetastatic thyroid tumors. TCRdb used MiXCR to call clones anew from the PCR reads. The sample contains around 19,000 clones, 15% to 20% of which appear only once. Sequencing input: tumor tissue. These receptor sequences come from a female donor with papillary thyroid cancer or a benign thyroid nodule (not recorded which). Some clones in this sample may be carry-over from other donors' samples. The CDR3 runs from the conserved cysteine through the conserved F or W. A D gene is named only where the DNA matches it firmly. Some rows have no size entry. The others give once, few or many, or a class for an expanded clone.

TRBJ2-1 | - | TRBV7-2 | 22 | TRBD2 | TGTGCCAGCAGAACCGGGACTAGCGTTTCTGGGTACACACGTACCCGGAACAATGAGCAGTTCTTC | CASRTGTSVSGYTRTRNNEQFF
TRBJ2-7 | medium-sized | TRBV7-9 | 12 | - | TGTGCCAGCGGCCGTGAGTCGGTCGAGCAGTACTTC | CASGRESVEQYF
TRBJ2-1 | many | TRBV27 | 12 | - | TGTGCCAGCAGTACCTATTACAATGAGCAGTTCTTC | CASSTYYNEQFF
TRBJ1-3 | - | TRBV11-2 | 14 | - | TGTGCCAGCAGCTCGGGGGTTTATAGAAACACCATATATTTT | CASSSGVYRNTIYF
TRBJ2-1 | many | TRBV29-1 | 15 | - | TGCAGCGTTGATAATCCTAGCGCCGCCTACAATGAGCAGTTCTTC | CSVDNPSAAYNEQFF
TRBJ2-2 | - | TRBV5-5 | 15 | - | TGTGCCAGCAGCCCAGGGGCTTCGAACACCGGGGAGCTGTTTTTT | CASSPGASNTGELFF
TRBJ2-7 | few | TRBV28 | 12 | - | TGTGCCAGCATTTGTGGGGACTACGAGCAGTACTTC | CASICGDYEQYF
TRBJ2-1 | many | TRBV5-4 | 15 | - | TGTGCCAGCAGCTTTCCTAACGGTCCCTACAATGAGCAGTTCTTC | CASSFPNGPYNEQFF
TRBJ1-2 | many | TRBV11-1 | 16 | - | TGTGCCAGCAGTCAATTTCAGAGGGGAAGTAAGGATGGCTACACCTTC | CASSQFQRGSKDGYTF
TRBJ2-1 | few | TRBV11-2 | 15 | TRBD2 | TGTGCCAGCAGCCTTGGGACTATCTCCTACAATGAGCAGTTCTTC | CASSLGTISYNEQFF
TRBJ1-5 | many | TRBV28 | 14 | - | TGTGCCAGCAGCCTATTCTTGCCGAGTCGGCCCCAGCATTTT | CASSLFLPSRPQHF
TRBJ2-3 | few | TRBV6-5 | 16 | TRBD2 | TGTGCCAGAAGTTCTCCCCTAGCGGGAGGACGAGATACGAAGTATTTT | CARSSPLAGGRDTKYF
TRBJ1-6 | many | TRBV5-6 | 16 | - | TGTGCCAGCAGCTCAGGGAGGAACTCCTATAATTCACCCCTCCACTTT | CASSSGRNSYNSPLHF
TRBJ1-5 | many | TRBV30 | 16 | - | TGTGCCTGGAGACTCTTACGGGGGGGCCCCAATCAGCCCCAGCATTTT | CAWRLLRGGPNQPQHF
TRBJ2-7 | many | TRBV11-2 | 14 | - | TGTGCCAGCAGCTTAGATGCCGGACTCTACGAGCAGTACTTC | CASSLDAGLYEQYF
TRBJ1-4 | many | TRBV7-9 | 14 | TRBD1 | TGTGCCAGCAGCGTGGACAGGGGGTATGAAAAACTGTTTTTT | CASSVDRGYEKLFF
TRBJ2-3 | many | TRBV12-3/TRBV12-4 | 16 | TRBD2 | TGTGCCAACAACTCACTCAGCGGGGGGGTCACAGATACGCAGTATTTT | CANNSLSGGVTDTQYF
TRBJ2-5 | many | TRBV24-1 | 14 | TRBD2 | TGTGCCACCAGTGCAGCGGGGCAAAAAGAGACCCAGTACTTC | CATSAAGQKETQYF
TRBJ1-4 | many | TRBV4-2 | 13 | - | TGTGCCAGCAGCCAAGAGCCTAATGAAAAACTGTTTTTT | CASSQEPNEKLFF
TRBJ2-3 | - | TRBV6-6 | 15 | TRBD2 | TGTGCCAGAAATTACTCGGCGGGAGGCACAGATACGCAGTATTTT | CARNYSAGGTDTQYF
TRBJ2-7 | - | TRBV5-8 | 12 | - | TGTGCCAGCAGCTTGGCGGACTACGAGCAGTACTTC | CASSLADYEQYF
TRBJ2-3 | few | TRBV12-3/TRBV12-4 | 18 | - | TGTGCCAGCAGTTTTATCAATGCTAGCGTGGTACCCACAGATACGCAGTATTTT | CASSFINASVVPTDTQYF
TRBJ1-4 | - | TRBV12-3/TRBV12-4 | 15 | - | TGTGCCAGCAGACCGGCAGGGAGGAAGAATGAAAAACTGTTTTTT | CASRPAGRKNEKLFF
TRBJ2-3 | many | TRBV7-3 | 16 | - | TGTGCCAGCAGCTTAAAGGCGGTGTCTAGCACAGATACGCAGTATTTT | CASSLKAVSSTDTQYF
TRBJ1-2 | - | TRBV6-7 | 20 | TRBD1 | TGTGCCAGCAGTTATACGGTGCAAACAGGGGTGACCCCCTCAAACTATGGCTACACCTTC | CASSYTVQTGVTPSNYGYTF
TRBJ1-1 | many | TRBV20-1 | 14 | - | TGCAGTGCTAGAGAGGGGGGGGCGCGGGGTGAAGCTTTCTTT | CSAREGGARGEAFF
TRBJ2-3 | - | TRBV5-4 | 12 | - | TGTGCCAGCAGCTGGAGGACATATACGCAGTATTTT | CASSWRTYTQYF
TRBJ2-7 | many | TRBV29-1 | 13 | TRBD2 | TGCAGCGTCTACCCACCGGGGGGGCGAGAGCAGTACTTC | CSVYPPGGREQYF
TRBJ2-3 | many | TRBV5-1 | 12 | - | TGCGCCAGCAGCTCGGCCACAGATACGCAGTATTTT | CASSSATDTQYF
TRBJ2-7 | many | TRBV19 | 16 | TRBD1 | TGTGCCAGTAGCAACTTACGGACAGGGCAGAACTACGAGCAGTACTTC | CASSNLRTGQNYEQYF
TRBJ2-7 | - | TRBV28 | 16 | - | TGTGCCAGCATTAGTAGCACGGTAAGGAGGTCCGGCGAGCAGTACTTC | CASISSTVRRSGEQYF
TRBJ2-1 | - | TRBV5-1 | 13 | TRBD2 | TGCGCCAGCAGATCGGGGGGCTACAATGAGCAGTTCTTC | CASRSGGYNEQFF
TRBJ2-7 | many | TRBV18 | 15 | TRBD1 | TGTGCCAGCTCATTCCGGGACAGGGGGCTGGACGAGCAGTACTTC | CASSFRDRGLDEQYF
TRBJ2-1 | many | TRBV11-2 | 13 | - | TGTGCCAGCAGCTTAGATTGGGTCGGCGAGCAGTTCTTC | CASSLDWVGEQFF
TRBJ2-2 | many | TRBV11-3 | 14 | - | TGTGCCAGCAGTTTAAAGGGATACACCGGGGAGCTGTTTTTT | CASSLKGYTGELFF
TRBJ1-2 | few | TRBV6-1 | 11 | - | TGTGCCAGCAGCCCCGGTGCGTCATGCACCTTC | CASSPGASCTF
TRBJ1-2 | many | TRBV5-6 | 16 | - | TGTGCCAGCAGCTCCAAGACAGAGGGCCGTTTCTATGGCTACACCTTC | CASSSKTEGRFYGYTF
TRBJ2-2 | - | TRBV9 | 15 | - | TGTGCCAGCAGCGCAATCGCTTGGACAAGTGGGGAGCTGTTTTTT | CASSAIAWTSGELFF
TRBJ2-1 | many | TRBV5-1 | 13 | - | TGCGCCAGCAGCTTGCGAGGGATGGGTGAGCAGTTCTTC | CASSLRGMGEQFF
TRBJ2-1 | many | TRBV5-1 | 15 | TRBD2 | TGCGCCAGCAGACTACTAGCGCAACCCTACAATGAGCAGTTCTTC | CASRLLAQPYNEQFF
TRBJ2-3 | few | TRBV12-3/TRBV12-4 | 17 | TRBD1 | TGTGCCAGCAATGACCGGGACCTAGGACAGGGGGTAGATACGCAGTATTTT | CASNDRDLGQGVDTQYF
TRBJ1-2 | many | TRBV30 | 13 | - | TGTGCCTGGAGTCCCCTCGACAGCTATGGCTACACCTTC | CAWSPLDSYGYTF
TRBJ2-7 | - | TRBV5-1 | 12 | - | TGCGCCAACAGCTTCGGGACATACGAGCAGTACTTC | CANSFGTYEQYF
TRBJ2-5 | many | TRBV29-1 | 14 | - | TGCAGCGTTGGGTCGCAGGTTGGGGGTGGGACCCAGTACTTC | CSVGSQVGGGTQYF
TRBJ1-5 | many | TRBV12-3/TRBV12-4 | 13 | - | TGTGCCAGCAGTTTTGGGGACGGTCAGCCCCAGCATTTT | CASSFGDGQPQHF
TRBJ1-4 | many | TRBV10-1 | 15 | - | TGCGCCAGCAGACTACCGGGACCCACTAATGAAAAACTGTTTTTT | CASRLPGPTNEKLFF
TRBJ2-2 | - | TRBV7-2 | 14 | - | TGTGCCAGCAGCTTAGCGCTAGTTGGCTGGGAGCTGTTTTTT | CASSLALVGWELFF
TRBJ1-1 | - | TRBV5-4 | 14 | TRBD1 | TGTGCCAGCAGACCGGGGACAGTGAACACTGAAGCTTTCTTT | CASRPGTVNTEAFF
TRBJ2-1 | medium-sized | TRBV25-1 | 15 | TRBD2 | TGTGCCAGCAGTGAATCCCTAGCGGTACACAATGAGCAGTTCTTC | CASSESLAVHNEQFF
TRBJ2-3 | many | TRBV5-1 | 17 | TRBD2 | TGCGCCAGCAGCCCTGGGTGGCCTAGCGGAAACACAGATACGCAGTATTTT | CASSPGWPSGNTDTQYF
TRBJ1-4 | many | TRBV5-1 | 13 | - | TGCGCCAGCAGCTTGGCAATCCAGGGCCAGCTGTTTTTT | CASSLAIQGQLFF
TRBJ1-3 | few | TRBV19 | 14 | TRBD1 | TGTGCCAGTAGTAAAACAGGGGGCCGAAACACCATATATTTT | CASSKTGGRNTIYF
TRBJ1-2 | many | TRBV28 | 14 | TRBD1 | TGTGCCAGCAGTCTAGGACAGGGTTGGTATGGCTACACCTTC | CASSLGQGWYGYTF
TRBJ2-1 | many | TRBV5-1 | 12 | - | TGCGCCAGCAGCCTCAAGGGCAATGAGCAGTTCTTC | CASSLKGNEQFF
TRBJ1-2 | few | TRBV6-1 | 15 | TRBD1 | TGTGCCAGCGCAGGGGGCGACAGGGCTAACTATGGCTACACCTTC | CASAGGDRANYGYTF
TRBJ1-6 | - | TRBV19 | 16 | - | TGTGCCAATAGTCCGGGACGGTTCTCCGATAATTCACCCCTACACTTT | CANSPGRFSDNSPLHF
TRBJ1-6 | medium-sized | TRBV2 | 15 | - | TGTGCCAGCAGGTCTGGACAGCCTAATAATTCACCCCTCCACTTT | CASRSGQPNNSPLHF
TRBJ1-1 | few | TRBV5-6 | 16 | - | TGTGCCAGCAGCCCGGTCCCGACAGGATTGAACACTGAAGCTTTCTTT | CASSPVPTGLNTEAFF
TRBJ2-3 | many | TRBV28 | 12 | - | TGTGCCAGCACCACAGACCCAGATACGCAGTATTTT | CASTTDPDTQYF
TRBJ2-5 | many | TRBV6-5 | 16 | - | TGTGCCAGCAGTTACTCGAAACTTCGGAACCAAGAGACCCAGTACTTC | CASSYSKLRNQETQYF